This is a list of T cell receptor beta chains from one sample in a study of cytomegalovirus exposure and HLA in healthy donors. Sequenced by immunoSEQ multiplex PCR; TCRdb stores in-frame clones only, minus some. The repertoire includes some 200,000 clones, over 75% of them detected once, and 2.5% to 3.5% sits in the top ten. The sample was PBMCs. Receptor source: a female donor in good health and CMV-seronegative. Both conserved end residues are part of each CDR3. Clone size appears in some rows only: once, few, many, or a class for an expanded clone.

J gene: TRBJ1-1; clone size: -; V gene: TRBV4-3; CDR3 protein: CASSPAGYYTEAFF
J gene: TRBJ1-5; clone size: -; V gene: TRBV19; CDR3 protein: CASSIAHRAPDRWPQHF
J gene: TRBJ1-5; clone size: -; V gene: TRBV7-9; CDR3 protein: CVVGRGELRVNQPQHF
J gene: TRBJ1-5; clone size: -; V gene: TRBV5-5; CDR3 protein: CASSLRTGDHQPQHF
J gene: TRBJ2-1; clone size: -; V gene: TRBV5-1; CDR3 protein: CASSTGTKTYNEQFF
J gene: TRBJ2-1; clone size: -; V gene: TRBV4-2; CDR3 protein: CASSLGPSLAYNEQFF
J gene: TRBJ1-5; clone size: -; V gene: TRBV19; CDR3 protein: CASRGGGNQPQHF
J gene: TRBJ2-5; clone size: -; V gene: TRBV7-2; CDR3 protein: CASSFGGGQETQYF
J gene: TRBJ2-3; clone size: few; V gene: TRBV1; CDR3 protein: CTSSQDGGGPQAYTQYF
J gene: TRBJ1-5; clone size: few; V gene: TRBV5-8; CDR3 protein: CASSPIYPDSNQPQHF
J gene: TRBJ1-2; clone size: -; V gene: TRBV9; CDR3 protein: CASSVDQGLGYTF
J gene: TRBJ2-7; clone size: once; V gene: TRBV21-1; CDR3 protein: CASSQNCGGSGRPAVEQYF
J gene: TRBJ2-5; clone size: -; V gene: TRBV7-9; CDR3 protein: CASAGGGGLQETQYF
J gene: TRBJ2-2; clone size: -; V gene: TRBV6-4; CDR3 protein: CASSDSSDTGELFF
J gene: TRBJ1-1; clone size: -; V gene: TRBV7-6; CDR3 protein: CASSSRTGGENTEAFF
J gene: TRBJ1-5; clone size: -; V gene: TRBV6-5; CDR3 protein: CASRPTGRQPQHF
J gene: TRBJ2-7; clone size: -; V gene: TRBV18; CDR3 protein: CASSPEEERSDEQYF
J gene: TRBJ2-7; clone size: -; V gene: TRBV2; CDR3 protein: CASSRTGGEQYF
J gene: TRBJ1-5; clone size: once; V gene: TRBV2; CDR3 protein: CASRRDQPQHF